A single sample is the source of the 10 T cell receptor beta chains below, sequenced in a study of a mutant IDH1 vaccine in newly diagnosed glioma. The repertoire was sequenced with immunoSEQ multiplex PCR; TCRdb's copy has only in-frame clones and lacks some. There are about 100,000 clones in the sample; 80% occur only once, and approximately 7.9% lies in the top ten. Time point meaning: baseline, week 1 (first vaccination visit). Treatment specified: pre-vaccination baseline after standard-of-care therapy. Source: PBMCs, taken from a glioma patient treated with radiotherapy, temozolomide or both. These receptors were collected from a middle-aged man with glioma.

CDR3 residues: CASSDSWGADGYTF. The CDR3 coding sequence is TGTGCCAGCAGTGACTCATGGGGGGCAGATGGCTACACCTTC. The V call is TRBV6-4, the J call TRBJ1-2, with D possibly matching TRBD1 (6 bases). V was trimmed by 0 bases and J by 6 bases, leaving 11 bases between them. The germline CDR1 and CDR2 sequences are MRHNA and SNTAGT. This CDR3 region has 14 residues.

This sequence joins TRBV7-2 and TRBJ1-5, with D hard to call. Germline V gives CDR1 SGHTA, CDR2 FQGNSA. Trimming took off 3 bases at V and 0 bases at J, with 15 bases between the two ends. There are 17 residues in the CDR3. The CDR3 is CASSLERDTYSNQPQHF. The DNA for the CDR3 is TGTGCCAGCAGCTTGGAGAGGGATACCTATAGCAATCAGCCCCAGCATTTT.

This sequence joins TRBV27 and TRBJ1-2; D possibly corresponds to TRBD1 (6 bases). Germline CDR1 and CDR2: MNHEY and SMNVEV (reference sequence). Trimming removed 3 bases from V and 7 bases from J, with 12 bases in between. This CDR3 is built from 13 residues. The CDR3 here is CASSLGGAGGYTF. The DNA of the CDR3 is TGTGCCAGCAGTTTGGGGGGGGCTGGTGGCTACACCTTC.

The chain is built from TRBV7-2 and TRBJ1-3; no definite D call. Trimming pared 1 base from V and 4 bases from J, leaving 11 bases between. Germline assignment: CDR1 SGHTA and CDR2 FQGNSA. This CDR3 is 15 amino acids long. Here the CDR3 DNA reads TGTGCCAGCAGCTTAGGGAGGGAGAGGGGAAACACCATATATTTT. Translated, it gives CASSLGRERGNTIYF.

The CDR3 nucleotides are TGTGCCTGGAAATTGGACCATAACTATGGCTACACCTTC. Residues: CAWKLDHNYGYTF. V is TRBV30 and J is TRBJ1-2, with D uncertain. The CDR3 is 13 residues long. The germline V and J ends were trimmed by 4 bases and 1 base, with 10 bases remaining between them. CDR1 is GTSNPN and CDR2 is SVGIG in the germline V gene (reference sequence).

The V gene is TRBV6-1, the J gene TRBJ1-3, with D uncertain. Germline CDR1 reads MNHNS; CDR2 reads SASEGT. The CDR3 spans 14 residues. V was pared by 6 bases and J by 0 bases, with 9 bases between. The CDR3: CASSQTHSGNTIYF. CDR3 bases: TGTGCCAGCAGCCAGACTCACTCTGGAAACACCATATATTTT.

The V gene is TRBV6-4, the J gene TRBJ2-3, with no clear D. With 2 bases removed from V and 0 bases from J, the gap between germline ends came to 3 bases. The CDR3 covers 13 residues. Germline V lookup: CDR1 MRHNA, CDR2 SNTAGT. The CDR3 nucleotides are TGTGCCAGCAGTGACGGGAGCACAGATACGCAGTATTTT. Translating it yields CASSDGSTDTQYF.

This chain uses TRBV29-1 with TRBJ2-3; a possible D gene is TRBD2 (5 bases). The CDR3 is 14 amino acids. CDR1 and CDR2 (germline): SQVTM, ANQGSEA. The V end lost 7 bases, the J end lost 3 bases, and 17 bases lay between the germline ends. The CDR3 DNA sequence: TGCAGCGCAGCTCCAGGAGGAGAGACAGATACGCAGTATTTT. This encodes CSAAPGGETDTQYF.

The V call is TRBV19, the J call TRBJ2-7, with unresolved D. The CDR3 has 14 residues. Per the germline V gene, CDR1 is LNHDA and CDR2 is SQIVND (reference sequence). V dropped 5 bases and J dropped 2 bases, with 13 bases sitting between them. For the CDR3, the DNA is TGTGCCAGTAGTGACCGCGAGGTCACCTACGAGCAGTACTTC. It specifies CASSDREVTYEQYF.

The V call is TRBV7-2, the J call TRBJ2-1; 8 positions match TRBD2. V lost 5 bases and J lost 3; bases outside the gene matches: 9. CDR3 length equals 16 residues. Germline V gene data show CDR1 as SGHTA and CDR2 as FQGNSA. CDR3 DNA: TGTGCCAGCAGCAAAACTAGCGGAGTTGACTACAATGAGCAGTTCTTC. This translates into CASSKTSGVDYNEQFF.